Each of the 18 T cell receptor beta chains below was sequenced from the same sample in a study of cytomegalovirus exposure and HLA in healthy donors. Data came from immunoSEQ multiplex PCR; TCRdb stores just in-frame clones and leaves some out. Of roughly 300,000 clones in the sample, about 85% were seen once. Sequenced material: PBMCs. The source of these receptors is a woman under 40 in good health and CMV-seropositive.

This chain joins TRBV27 and TRBJ2-3; D might be TRBD2 (6 bases). The CDR3 has 16 residues. The V end lost 6 bases, the J end lost 2 bases, and 18 bases lay between the germline ends. CDR1 is MNHEY and CDR2 is SMNVEV in the germline V gene (reference sequence). The CDR3 reads CASRGPRGGPTDTQYF. CDR3 nucleotides: TGTGCCAGCAGGGGTCCTAGGGGAGGTCCCACAGATACGCAGTATTTT.

This sequence joins TRBV27 and TRBJ2-3, with 12 bases that match TRBD2. This CDR3 contains 15 residues. V shed 4 bases and J 3 bases; nucleotides not matched to a gene: 2. The germline V gene has CDR1 MNHEY and CDR2 SMNVEV (reference sequence). CDR3 amino acids: CASSYGLAGTDTQYF. The CDR3 DNA reads as TGTGCCAGCAGTTACGGACTAGCGGGGACAGATACGCAGTATTTT.

In this sample, this clone turned up a few times. The CDR3 sequence is CASSEAGRRDYGYTF. In DNA form, the CDR3 reads TGTGCCAGCAGTGAAGCAGGGCGGAGGGACTATGGCTACACCTTC. The V gene is TRBV2, the J gene TRBJ1-2; D is uncertain. The V end lost 0 bases, the J end lost 3 bases, and 11 bases lay between the germline ends. Germline V gene sequence: CDR1 SNHLY, CDR2 FYNNEI. The CDR3 contains 15 residues.

This clone has a single count. This sequence joins TRBV9 and TRBJ2-7; D unclear. The CDR3 covers 15 residues. Germline V gene data show CDR1 as SGDLS and CDR2 as YYNGEE. V shed 3 bases and J shed 1 base, with 14 bases lying between them. The CDR3 spells CASSEDGTLSYEQYF. In DNA, the CDR3 is TGTGCCAGCAGCGAGGACGGTACCCTATCCTACGAGCAGTACTTC. Full variable domain (missing parts from reference TRBV9 and TRBJ2-7): DSGVTQTPKHLITATGQRVTLRCSPRSGDLSVYWYQQSLDQGLQFLIQYYNGEERAKGNILERFSAQQFPDLHSELNLSSLELGDSALYFCASSEDGTLSYEQYFGPGTRLTVT.

V and J are TRBV2 and TRBJ2-7, with 8 bases fitting TRBD2. V lost 6 bases to trimming and J lost 3 bases; unmatched junction nucleotides: 4. Germline V CDR1 and CDR2: SNHLY, FYNNEI. This CDR3 has 13 residues. CDR3 DNA: TGTGCCAGCAGCGATACTAGCGGCTACGAGCAGTACTTC. Amino acids: CASSDTSGYEQYF.

This clone was counted once. The V call is TRBV6-1, the J call TRBJ2-2, with D maybe TRBD2 (7 bases). The V end was cut by 6 bases, the J end by 3 bases, with 14 bases between. Germline assignment: CDR1 MNHNS and CDR2 SASEGT. The CDR3 is 15 amino acids. The CDR3 loop is CASRKRGGDTGELFF. As DNA, the CDR3 is TGTGCCAGCAGAAAACGAGGGGGGGACACCGGGGAGCTGTTTTTT.

V and J are TRBV29-1 and TRBJ1-2; TRBD1 agrees at 7 bases. Per the germline V gene, CDR1 is SQVTM and CDR2 is ANQGSEA. The ends lost 7 bases at V and 2 bases at J; junction bases unmatched: 7. The CDR3 contains 13 residues. The CDR3 region is CSDIGDRNYGYTF. The CDR3 bases are TGCAGCGATATTGGGGACAGAAACTATGGCTACACCTTC.

The rearrangement uses TRBV4-2 and TRBJ2-6, with a weak D call TRBD1 (5 bases). Germline CDR1 and CDR2: LGHNA and YNFKEQ. The CDR3 covers 17 residues. The V end lost 5 bases, the J end lost 0 bases, and 14 bases lay between the germline ends. CDR3 sequence (DNA): TGTGCCAGCAGCACAAGACAGCTCACCTCTGGGGCCAACGTCCTGACTTTC. As protein: CASSTRQLTSGANVLTF.

The CDR3 region is CASSSTGDSYEQYF. The CDR3 DNA follows: TGTGCCAGCAGCTCGACAGGAGACTCCTACGAGCAGTACTTC. The rearrangement joins TRBV7-2 to TRBJ2-7; the D gene is possibly TRBD1 (6 bases). V was pared by 4 bases and J by 0 bases, with 10 bases between. This CDR3 has 14 residues. Germline assignment: CDR1 SGHTA and CDR2 FQGNSA.

The rearrangement joins TRBV30 to TRBJ2-7, with D unclear. V was trimmed by 2 bases and J by 6 bases, leaving 8 bases between them. In germline, CDR1 is GTSNPN, CDR2 SVGIG (reference sequence). The CDR3 consists of 11 residues. Written as DNA, the CDR3 is TGTGCCTGGAGTAGTCAAGGCGAGCAGTACTTC. It specifies CAWSSQGEQYF.

The V and J genes are TRBV28 and TRBJ2-7, with D perhaps being TRBD1 or TRBD2 (5 bases each). This CDR3 has 12 residues. Germline loops: CDR1 MDHEN, CDR2 SYDVKM. Trimming cost V 4 bases and J 11 bases, with 15 bases left between them. CDR3 protein: CASSSGPGLKYF. The CDR3 DNA sequence: TGTGCCAGCAGTTCGGGACCGGGCCTGAAGTACTTC.

The rearrangement uses TRBV10-3 and TRBJ2-1; 13 bases are shared with TRBD2. CDR1 ENHRY and CDR2 SYGVKD come from the germline V gene. This CDR3 is 18 amino acids long. Trimming cost V 3 bases and J 1 base; bases outside gene matches: 6. The CDR3 coding sequence is TGTGCCATCAGTGAATCGGGACTAGCGGGATTGTCCTACAATGAGCAGTTCTTC. Translation gives CAISESGLAGLSYNEQFF.

V gene TRBV15 combines with J gene TRBJ1-2; D is ambiguous. Germline V gives CDR1 LNHNV, CDR2 YYDKDF (reference sequence). Trimming removed 4 bases at V and 8 bases at J, with 14 bases between. The CDR3 covers 13 residues. Here the CDR3 DNA reads TGTGCCACCAGCACCATATCAGGACTAGGCTACACCTTC. Its protein product is CATSTISGLGYTF.

This clone occurred once. V and J are TRBV27 and TRBJ2-4, with 8 bases identical to TRBD1. Germline assignment: CDR1 MNHEY and CDR2 SMNVEV (reference sequence). The junction had 8 bases not matched to a gene; V was cut back by 6 bases and J by 4 bases. The length of the CDR3 is 15 residues. DNA for the CDR3: TGTGCCAGCAGGTATCGGGGACAGGTGAAAAACATTCAGTACTTC. As protein: CASRYRGQVKNIQYF.

V usage is TRBV5-1 and J usage is TRBJ2-5, with D uncertain. The CDR3 has 13 amino acids. Germline V gene data show CDR1 as SGHRS and CDR2 as YFSETQ. V shed 1 base and J shed 4 bases, with 8 bases lying between them. CDR3 sequence: CASSLISRETQYF. The CDR3 DNA is TGCGCCAGCAGCTTGATCAGTCGAGAGACCCAGTACTTC.

Comment on this clone: Other DNA sequences in the same sample also yield this CDR3. This chain uses TRBV18 with TRBJ2-7; D perhaps matches TRBD1 (6 bases). Germline CDR1 is KGHSH and CDR2 is LQKENI. The CDR3 is 13 residues long. V was clipped by 5 bases and J by 1 base, with 9 bases between them. CDR3 bases: TGTGCCAGCTCATCAGGACAGTCCTACGAGCAGTACTTC. Translating it yields CASSSGQSYEQYF.

In its sample, this clone was seen once. This chain connects TRBV15 to TRBJ1-3; the D is unclear. V lost 0 bases, J lost 1 base, and 7 bases lay in between. This CDR3 is 15 amino acids long. The germline V gene has CDR1 LNHNV and CDR2 YYDKDF (reference sequence). The CDR3 here is CATSRELPSGNTIYF. In nucleotides, the CDR3 is TGTGCCACCAGCAGAGAGTTACCTTCTGGAAACACCATATATTTT.

This clone is a singleton in its sample. The V call is TRBV6-5, the J call TRBJ2-7; D is perhaps TRBD1 (7 bases). From germline, CDR1 is MNHEY and CDR2 SVGAGI. The CDR3 is 16 amino acids. Trimming stripped 2 bases from V and 3 bases from J, with 17 bases between. The CDR3 region is CASSYRDRAGNYEQYF. The CDR3 region has the DNA TGTGCCAGCAGTTACCGCGACAGGGCGGGAAACTACGAGCAGTACTTC.